The clone carrying this T cell receptor (beta chain) was detected only a few times. The data are from a study of cytotoxic CD8 clonotypes in ibrutinib-treated CLL. About the research overall: The subjects consisted of 11 relapsed/refractory and over 14 treatment-naive individuals, with some 18 IGHV unmutated.

Here immunoSEQ multiplex PCR was the method, and the copy in TCRdb shows in-frame clones only, minus some. The table includes roughly 250,000 clones, 60% to 75% detected once. There are 18 residues in the CDR3. V was clipped by 6 bases and J by 0 bases; unmatched bases: 15. Germline V gene data show CDR1 as SGHNT and CDR2 as YYREEE (reference sequence). This chain links TRBV5-4 with TRBJ2-1; 7 bases agree with TRBD2. This receptor was obtained from a human donor with chronic lymphocytic leukemia. The sequencing used PBMCs, collected after 24 months of ibrutinib treatment. The CDR3 nucleotides are TGTGCCAGCATCCGTGCTAGCGGAGCCCCTAGCTCCTACAATGAGCAGTTCTTC. Translated: CASIRASGAPSSYNEQFF.